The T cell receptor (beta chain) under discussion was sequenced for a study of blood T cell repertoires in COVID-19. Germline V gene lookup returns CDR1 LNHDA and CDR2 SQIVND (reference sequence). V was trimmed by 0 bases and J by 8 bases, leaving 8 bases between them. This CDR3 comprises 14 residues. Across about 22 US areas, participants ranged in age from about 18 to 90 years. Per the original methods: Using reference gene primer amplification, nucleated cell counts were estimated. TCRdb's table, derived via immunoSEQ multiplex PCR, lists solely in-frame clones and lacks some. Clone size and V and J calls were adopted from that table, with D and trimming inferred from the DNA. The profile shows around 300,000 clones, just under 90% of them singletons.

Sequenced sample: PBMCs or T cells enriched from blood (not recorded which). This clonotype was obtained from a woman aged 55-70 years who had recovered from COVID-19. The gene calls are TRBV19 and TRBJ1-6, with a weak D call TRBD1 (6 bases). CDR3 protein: CASSIEPGDSPLHF. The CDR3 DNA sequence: TGTGCCAGTAGTATAGAGCCAGGGGATTCACCCCTCCACTTT.